This T cell receptor beta chain was sequenced in a study of blood T cell repertoires in COVID-19. Germline values: CDR1 SGHTA, CDR2 FQGNSA. The V end lost 4 bases, the J end lost 0 bases, and 13 bases lay between the germline ends. This CDR3 is 16 amino acids long. Produced via immunoSEQ multiplex PCR; TCRdb's table is partial and in-frame only. The table includes about 210,000 clones, roughly 82% detected once. This TCR was recovered from a man in his forties who had recovered from COVID-19. The specimen sequenced was peripheral blood. The V gene is TRBV7-2, the J gene TRBJ1-3; D might be TRBD1 (5 bases). The CDR3 loop reads CASSSPRENSGNTIYF. The CDR3 DNA reads as TGTGCCAGCAGCTCCCCCAGGGAAAACTCTGGAAACACCATATATTTT.